This record looks at one TCR beta chain sequence and its context. Antigen unknown. This CDR3 comprises 15 residues. The V gene's germline CDR1 is LNHDA and CDR2 SQIVND (reference sequence). V lost 3 bases and J 9 bases, leaving 15 bases between the germline ends. The data belong to a study of liver allograft versus peripheral blood T cells. Turning to the study itself: Recipients' peripheral blood served as the comparator for T cell receptor repertoires in transplanted livers.

The study's findings and limits: Peripheral blood T cell receptor repertoires reportedly differed from those found within liver allografts.

TCRdb independently ran MiXCR on the reads; one entry per CDR3 protein. The sample gives 8,600 or so distinct CDR3 sequences, approximately 18% of which show up once; around 23% is in the top ten. This TCR derives from a human patient who had a liver transplant. Some T cells may originate from the graft donor. The gene calls are TRBV19 and TRBJ1-6, with D possibly matching TRBD1 (6 bases). The CDR3 is CASSIKGGGTSPLHF. CDR3 nucleotide sequence: TGTGCCAGTAGTATCAAAGGGGGGGGAACTTCACCCCTCCACTTT.